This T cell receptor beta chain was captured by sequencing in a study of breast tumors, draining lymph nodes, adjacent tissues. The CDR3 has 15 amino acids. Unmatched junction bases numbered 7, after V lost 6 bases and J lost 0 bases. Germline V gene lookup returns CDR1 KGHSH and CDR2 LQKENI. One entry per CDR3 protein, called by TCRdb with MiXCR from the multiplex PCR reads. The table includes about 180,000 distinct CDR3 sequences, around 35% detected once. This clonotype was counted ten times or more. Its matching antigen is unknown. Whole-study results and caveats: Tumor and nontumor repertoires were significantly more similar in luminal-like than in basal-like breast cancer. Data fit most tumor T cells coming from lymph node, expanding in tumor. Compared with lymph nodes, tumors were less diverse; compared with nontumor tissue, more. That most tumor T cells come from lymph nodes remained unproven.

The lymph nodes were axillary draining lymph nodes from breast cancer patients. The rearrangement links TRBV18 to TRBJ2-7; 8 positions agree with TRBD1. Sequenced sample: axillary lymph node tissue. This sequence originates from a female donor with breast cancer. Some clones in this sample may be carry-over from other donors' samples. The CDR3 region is CASSPWTGPSYEQYF. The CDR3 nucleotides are TGTGCCAGCTCTCCCTGGACAGGGCCCTCCTACGAGCAGTACTTC.